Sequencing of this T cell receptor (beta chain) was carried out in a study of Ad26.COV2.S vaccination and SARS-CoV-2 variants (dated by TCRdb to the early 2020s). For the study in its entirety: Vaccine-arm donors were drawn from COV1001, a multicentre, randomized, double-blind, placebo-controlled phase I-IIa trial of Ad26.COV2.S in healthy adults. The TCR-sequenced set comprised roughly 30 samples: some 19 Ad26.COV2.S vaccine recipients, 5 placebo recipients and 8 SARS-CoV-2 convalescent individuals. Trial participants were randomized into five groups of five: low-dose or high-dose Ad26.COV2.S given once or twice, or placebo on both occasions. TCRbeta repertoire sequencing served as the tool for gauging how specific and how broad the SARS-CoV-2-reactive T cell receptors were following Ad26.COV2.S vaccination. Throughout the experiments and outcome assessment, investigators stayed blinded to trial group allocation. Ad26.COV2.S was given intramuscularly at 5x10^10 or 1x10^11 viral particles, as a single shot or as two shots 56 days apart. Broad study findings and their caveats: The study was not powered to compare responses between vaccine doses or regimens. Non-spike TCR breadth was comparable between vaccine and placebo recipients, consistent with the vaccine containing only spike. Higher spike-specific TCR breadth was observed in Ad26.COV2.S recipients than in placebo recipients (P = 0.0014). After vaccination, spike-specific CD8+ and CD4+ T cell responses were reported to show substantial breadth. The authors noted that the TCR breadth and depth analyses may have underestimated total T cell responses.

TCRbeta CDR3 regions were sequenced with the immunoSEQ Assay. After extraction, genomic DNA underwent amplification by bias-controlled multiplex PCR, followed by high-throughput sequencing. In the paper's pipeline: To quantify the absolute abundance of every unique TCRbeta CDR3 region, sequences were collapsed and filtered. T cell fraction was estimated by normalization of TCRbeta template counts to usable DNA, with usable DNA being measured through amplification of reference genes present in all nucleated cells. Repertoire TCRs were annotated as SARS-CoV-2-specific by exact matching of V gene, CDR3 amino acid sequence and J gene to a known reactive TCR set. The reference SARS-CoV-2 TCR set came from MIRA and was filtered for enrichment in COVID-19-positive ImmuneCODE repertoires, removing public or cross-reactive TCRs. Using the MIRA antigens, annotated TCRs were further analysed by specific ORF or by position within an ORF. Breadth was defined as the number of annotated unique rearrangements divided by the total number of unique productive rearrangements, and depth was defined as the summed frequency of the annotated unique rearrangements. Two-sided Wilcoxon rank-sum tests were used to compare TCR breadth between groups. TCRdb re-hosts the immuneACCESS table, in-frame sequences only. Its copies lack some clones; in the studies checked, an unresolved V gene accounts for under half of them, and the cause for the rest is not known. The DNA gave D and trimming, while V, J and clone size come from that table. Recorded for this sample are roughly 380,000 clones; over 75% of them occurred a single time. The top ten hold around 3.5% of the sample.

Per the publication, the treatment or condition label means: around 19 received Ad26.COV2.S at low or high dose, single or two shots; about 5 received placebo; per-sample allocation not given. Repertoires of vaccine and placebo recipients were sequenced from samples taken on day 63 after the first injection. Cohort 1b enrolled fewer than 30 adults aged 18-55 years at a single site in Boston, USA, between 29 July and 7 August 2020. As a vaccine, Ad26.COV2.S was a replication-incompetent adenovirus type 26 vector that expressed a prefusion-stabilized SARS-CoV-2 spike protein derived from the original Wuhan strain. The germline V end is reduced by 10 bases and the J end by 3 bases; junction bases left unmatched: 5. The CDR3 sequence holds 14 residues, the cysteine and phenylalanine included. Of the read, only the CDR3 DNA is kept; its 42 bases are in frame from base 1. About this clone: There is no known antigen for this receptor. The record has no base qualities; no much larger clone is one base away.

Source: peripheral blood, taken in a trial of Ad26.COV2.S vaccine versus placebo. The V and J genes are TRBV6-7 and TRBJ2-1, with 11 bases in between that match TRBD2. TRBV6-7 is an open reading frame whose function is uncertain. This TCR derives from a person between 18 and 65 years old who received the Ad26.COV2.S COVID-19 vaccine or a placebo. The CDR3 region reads CAIPGLAVYNEQFF. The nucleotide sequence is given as TGTGCCATTCCGGGACTAGCGGTCTACAATGAGCAGTTCTTC.